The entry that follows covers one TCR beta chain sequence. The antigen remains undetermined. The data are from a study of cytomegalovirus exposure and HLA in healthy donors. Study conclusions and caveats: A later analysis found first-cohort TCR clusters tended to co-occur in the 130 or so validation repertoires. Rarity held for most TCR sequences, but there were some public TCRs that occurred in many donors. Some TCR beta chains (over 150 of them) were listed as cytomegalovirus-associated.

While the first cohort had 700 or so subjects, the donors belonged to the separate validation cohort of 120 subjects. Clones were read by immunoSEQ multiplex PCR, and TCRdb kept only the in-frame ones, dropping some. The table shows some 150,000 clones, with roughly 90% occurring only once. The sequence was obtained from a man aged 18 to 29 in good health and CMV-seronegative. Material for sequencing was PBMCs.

CDR3 sequence: CASSPISGTGGGQPQHF. CDR3 in DNA: TGTGCCAGCAGTCCGATCTCCGGGACAGGGGGCGGTCAGCCCCAGCATTTT. The chain links TRBV27 to TRBJ1-5, with 12 positions matching TRBD1. Unmatched junction bases numbered 11, after V lost 5 bases and J lost 6 bases. The germline gives CDR1 MNHEY, CDR2 SMNVEV (reference sequence). CDR3 length: 17 residues.